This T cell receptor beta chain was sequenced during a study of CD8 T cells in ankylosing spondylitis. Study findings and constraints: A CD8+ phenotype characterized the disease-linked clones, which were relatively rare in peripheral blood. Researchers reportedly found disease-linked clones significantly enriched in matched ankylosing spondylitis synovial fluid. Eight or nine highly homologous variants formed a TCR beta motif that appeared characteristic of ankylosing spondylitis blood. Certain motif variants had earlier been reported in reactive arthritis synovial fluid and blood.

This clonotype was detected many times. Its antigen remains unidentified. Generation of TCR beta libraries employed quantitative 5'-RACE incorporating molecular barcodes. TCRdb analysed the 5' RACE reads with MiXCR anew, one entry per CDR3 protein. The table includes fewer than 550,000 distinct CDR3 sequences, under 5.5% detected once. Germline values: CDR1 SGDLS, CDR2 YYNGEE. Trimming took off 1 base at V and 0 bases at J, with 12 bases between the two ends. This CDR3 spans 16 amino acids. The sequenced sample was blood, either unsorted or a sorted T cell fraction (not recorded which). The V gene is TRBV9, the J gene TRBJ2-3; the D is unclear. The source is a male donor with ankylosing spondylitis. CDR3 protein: CASSVFYGKSTDTQYF. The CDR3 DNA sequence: TGTGCCAGCAGCGTATTCTATGGGAAGAGCACAGATACGCAGTATTTT. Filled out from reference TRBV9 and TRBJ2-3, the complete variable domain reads DSGVTQTPKHLITATGQRVTLRCSPRSGDLSVYWYQQSLDQGLQFLIQYYNGEERAKGNILERFSAQQFPDLHSELNLSSLELGDSALYFCASSVFYGKSTDTQYFGPGTRLTVL.